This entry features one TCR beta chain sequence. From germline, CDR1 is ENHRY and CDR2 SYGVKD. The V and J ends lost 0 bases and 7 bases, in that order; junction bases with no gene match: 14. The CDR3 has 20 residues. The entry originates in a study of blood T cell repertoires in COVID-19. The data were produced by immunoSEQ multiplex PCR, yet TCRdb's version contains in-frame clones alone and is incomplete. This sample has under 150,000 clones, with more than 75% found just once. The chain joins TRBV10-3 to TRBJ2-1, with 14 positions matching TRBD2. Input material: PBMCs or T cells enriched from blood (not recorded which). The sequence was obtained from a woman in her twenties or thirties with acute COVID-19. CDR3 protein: CAISESAGLAGVFSRNEQFF. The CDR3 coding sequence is TGTGCCATCAGTGAGTCGGCGGGACTAGCGGGAGTCTTTTCTAGGAATGAGCAGTTCTTC.